This passage covers 2 T cell receptor beta chains from one sample sequenced in a study of naive and memory T cell subsets. Reverse transcription of blood and skin TCR RNA was primed at alpha and beta constant regions. TCRdb re-derived calls from the 5' RACE reads in MiXCR, one entry per CDR3 protein. Altogether approximately 27,000 distinct CDR3 sequences are present, around 25% being singletons, with the ten largest covering approximately 1.7%. Whole blood, 2 to 2.5 ml, came from adult healthy volunteers. Receptors were obtained from a female donor in good health.

This clonotype is medium-sized (0.01 to 0.1%) in the sample. This rearrangement joins TRBV5-1 to TRBJ2-7; D may match TRBD1 or TRBD2 (5 bases each). V dropped 0 bases and J dropped 4 bases, with 20 bases sitting between them. There are 17 residues in the CDR3. Germline lookup yields CDR1 SGHRS and CDR2 YFSETQ. The CDR3 DNA sequence: TGCGCCAGCAGCTTGGACTACCCGGGACCTCCCCCATACGAGCAGTACTTC. Residues: CASSLDYPGPPPYEQYF.

The CDR3, as DNA: TGCAGCGTTGAGTACAGGGCCCTCAATGAGCAGTTCTTC. Protein product: CSVEYRALNEQFF. This chain connects TRBV29-1 to TRBJ2-1; D is possibly TRBD1 (6 bases). This CDR3 is 13 amino acids long. V was pared by 3 bases and J by 6 bases, with 12 bases between. From germline, CDR1 is SQVTM and CDR2 ANQGSEA.